The T cell receptor beta chain under discussion was sequenced for a study of human T cells and chemical hapten exposure. Study information: Scalp application of diphenylcyclopropenone was performed weekly in patients across the entire approximately 26-week study. The patients, most of them female, presented with alopecia areata, totalis or universalis.

Germline V gene data show CDR1 as SQVTM and CDR2 as ANQGSEA. V was cut by 8 bases and J by 2 bases, with 15 bases left in between. CDR3 length equals 13 residues. Time point in this sample: patch test 1, 2 weeks after DPC sensitization. Treatment indicated: therapeutic diphenylcyclopropenone sensitization with weekly scalp DPC. The starting material, unfractionated whole blood, was used for total RNA extraction. TCRdb recomputed calls from the RACE reads with MiXCR, one row per CDR3 protein. Here the sample spans roughly 13,000 distinct CDR3 sequences, about a sixth being singletons. Material: whole blood, obtained in connection with sensitization to the hapten diphenylcyclopropenone (DPC). This chain uses TRBV29-1 with TRBJ2-5, with D hard to call. The origin of this receptor is a woman aged 25 to 39 with alopecia areata. Some clones in this sample may be carry-over from other donors' samples. This CDR3 reads CSSATRLQETQYF. CDR3 in DNA: TGCAGCTCGGCGACCAGGCTACAAGAGACCCAGTACTTC. The complete variable domain, with remaining parts taken from reference TRBV29-1 and TRBJ2-5, reads SAVISQKPSRDICQRGTSLTIQCQVDSQVTMMFWYRQQPGQSLTLIATANQGSEATYESGFVIDKFPISRPNLTFSTLTVSNMSPEDSSIYLCSSATRLQETQYFGPGTRLLVL.